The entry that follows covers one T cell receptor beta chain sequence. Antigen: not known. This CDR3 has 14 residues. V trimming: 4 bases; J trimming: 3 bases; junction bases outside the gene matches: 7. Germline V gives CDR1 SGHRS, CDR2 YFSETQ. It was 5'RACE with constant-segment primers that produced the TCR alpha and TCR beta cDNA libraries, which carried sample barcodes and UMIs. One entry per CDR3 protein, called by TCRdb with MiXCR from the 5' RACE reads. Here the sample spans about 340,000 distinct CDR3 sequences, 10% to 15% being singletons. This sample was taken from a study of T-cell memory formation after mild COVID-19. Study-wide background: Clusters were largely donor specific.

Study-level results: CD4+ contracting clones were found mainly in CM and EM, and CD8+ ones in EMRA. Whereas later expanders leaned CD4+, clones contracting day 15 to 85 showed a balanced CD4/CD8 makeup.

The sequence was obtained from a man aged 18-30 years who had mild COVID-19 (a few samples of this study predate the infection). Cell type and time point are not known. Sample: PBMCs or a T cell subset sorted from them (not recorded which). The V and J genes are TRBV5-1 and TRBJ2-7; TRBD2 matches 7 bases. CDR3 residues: CASSPQRGYYEQYF. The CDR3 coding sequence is TGCGCCAGCAGCCCCCAGCGGGGATACTACGAGCAGTACTTC. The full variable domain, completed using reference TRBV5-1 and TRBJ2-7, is KAGVTQTPRYLIKTRGQQVTLSCSPISGHRSVSWYQQTPGQGLQFLFEYFSETQRNKGNFPGRFSGRQFSNSRSEMNVSTLELGDSALYLCASSPQRGYYEQYFGPGTRLTVT.